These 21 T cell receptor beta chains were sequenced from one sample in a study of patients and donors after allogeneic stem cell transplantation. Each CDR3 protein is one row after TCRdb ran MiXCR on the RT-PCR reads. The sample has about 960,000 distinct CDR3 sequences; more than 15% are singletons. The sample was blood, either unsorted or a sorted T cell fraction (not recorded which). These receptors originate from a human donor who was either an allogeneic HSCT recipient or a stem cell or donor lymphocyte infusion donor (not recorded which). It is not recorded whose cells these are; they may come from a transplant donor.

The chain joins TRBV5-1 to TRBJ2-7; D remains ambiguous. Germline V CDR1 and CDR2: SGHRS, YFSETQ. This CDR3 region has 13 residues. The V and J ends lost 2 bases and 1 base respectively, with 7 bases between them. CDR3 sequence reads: CASSLDISYEQYF. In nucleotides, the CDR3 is TGCGCCAGCAGCTTAGACATTTCCTACGAGCAGTACTTC.

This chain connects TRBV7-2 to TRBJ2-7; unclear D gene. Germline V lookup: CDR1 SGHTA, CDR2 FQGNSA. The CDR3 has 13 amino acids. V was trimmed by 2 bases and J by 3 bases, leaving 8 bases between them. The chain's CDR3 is CASSLFVVYEQYF. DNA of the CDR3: TGTGCCAGCAGCTTATTTGTCGTCTACGAGCAGTACTTC.

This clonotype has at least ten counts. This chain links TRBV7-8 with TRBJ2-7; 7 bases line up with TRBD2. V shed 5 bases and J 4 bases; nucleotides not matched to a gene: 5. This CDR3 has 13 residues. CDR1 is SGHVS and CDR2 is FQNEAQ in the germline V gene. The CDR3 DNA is TGTGCCAGCAGCGGGGGGGGGAGGTACGAGCAGTACTTC. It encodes CASSGGGRYEQYF.

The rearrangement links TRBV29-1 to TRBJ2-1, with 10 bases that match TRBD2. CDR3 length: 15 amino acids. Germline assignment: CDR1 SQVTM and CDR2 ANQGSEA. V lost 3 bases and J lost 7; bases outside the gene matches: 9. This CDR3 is CSVDGSSGSRNEQFF. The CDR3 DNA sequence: TGCAGCGTTGATGGATCTAGCGGGAGTAGGAATGAGCAGTTCTTC.

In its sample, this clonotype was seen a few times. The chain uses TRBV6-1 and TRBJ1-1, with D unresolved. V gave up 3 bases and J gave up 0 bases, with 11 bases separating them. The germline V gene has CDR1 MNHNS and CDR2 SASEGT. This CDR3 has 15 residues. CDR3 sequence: CASSEKRVMNTEAFF. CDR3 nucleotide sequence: TGTGCCAGCAGTGAGAAAAGAGTGATGAACACTGAAGCTTTCTTT.

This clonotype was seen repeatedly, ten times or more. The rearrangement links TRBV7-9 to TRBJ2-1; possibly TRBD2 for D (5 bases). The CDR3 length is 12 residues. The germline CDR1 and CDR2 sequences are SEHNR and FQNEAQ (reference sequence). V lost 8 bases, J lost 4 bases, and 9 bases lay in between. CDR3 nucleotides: TGTGCCAGCCGGGGAGATTACAATGAGCAGTTCTTC. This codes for CASRGDYNEQFF.

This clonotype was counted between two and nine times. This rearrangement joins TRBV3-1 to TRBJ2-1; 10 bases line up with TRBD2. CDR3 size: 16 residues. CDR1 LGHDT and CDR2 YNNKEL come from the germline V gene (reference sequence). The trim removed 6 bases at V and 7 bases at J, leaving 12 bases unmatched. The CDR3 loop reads CASSPHVVAGGNEQFF. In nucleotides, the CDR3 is TGTGCCAGCAGTCCCCACGTAGTAGCGGGAGGAAATGAGCAGTTCTTC.

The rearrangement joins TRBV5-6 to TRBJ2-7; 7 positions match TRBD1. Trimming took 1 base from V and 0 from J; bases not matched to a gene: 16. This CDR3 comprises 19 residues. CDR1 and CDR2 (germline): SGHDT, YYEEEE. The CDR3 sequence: CASSLRRSKGTATSYEQYF. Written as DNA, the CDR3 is TGTGCCAGCAGCTTGCGGAGGAGTAAGGGGACAGCCACCTCCTACGAGCAGTACTTC.

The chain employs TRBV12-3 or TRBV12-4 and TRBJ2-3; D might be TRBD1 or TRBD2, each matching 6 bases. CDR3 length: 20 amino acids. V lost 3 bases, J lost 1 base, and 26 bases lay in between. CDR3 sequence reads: CASSLWFPRWGALGTDTQYF. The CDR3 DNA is TGTGCCAGCAGTTTGTGGTTCCCCAGATGGGGGGCGTTGGGCACAGATACGCAGTATTTT.

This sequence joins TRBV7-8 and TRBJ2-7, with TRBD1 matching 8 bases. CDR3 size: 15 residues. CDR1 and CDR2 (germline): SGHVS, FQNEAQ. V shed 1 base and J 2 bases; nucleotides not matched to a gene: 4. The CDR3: CASSLEGQDAYEQYF. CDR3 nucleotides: TGTGCCAGCAGCTTAGAGGGACAGGATGCCTACGAGCAGTACTTC.

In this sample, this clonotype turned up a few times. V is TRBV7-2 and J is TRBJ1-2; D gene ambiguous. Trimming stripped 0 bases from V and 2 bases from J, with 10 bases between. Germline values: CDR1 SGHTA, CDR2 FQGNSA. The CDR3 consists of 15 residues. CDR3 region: CASSLAEVSNYGYTF. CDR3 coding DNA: TGTGCCAGCAGCTTAGCGGAGGTTAGCAACTATGGCTACACCTTC.

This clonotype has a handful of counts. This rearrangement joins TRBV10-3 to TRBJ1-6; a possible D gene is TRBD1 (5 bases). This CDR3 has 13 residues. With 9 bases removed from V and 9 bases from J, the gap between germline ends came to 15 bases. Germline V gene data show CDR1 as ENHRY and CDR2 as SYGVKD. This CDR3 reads CAITDKPGSPLHF. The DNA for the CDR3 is TGTGCCATTACGGACAAGCCAGGTTCACCCCTCCACTTT.

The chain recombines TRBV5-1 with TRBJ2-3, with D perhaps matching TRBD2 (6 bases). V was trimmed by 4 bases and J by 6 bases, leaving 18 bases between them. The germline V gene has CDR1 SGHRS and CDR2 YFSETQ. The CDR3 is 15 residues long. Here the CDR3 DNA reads TGCGCCAGCAGCCTAGGGCGGGATTTTTCCGATACGCAGTATTTT. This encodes CASSLGRDFSDTQYF.

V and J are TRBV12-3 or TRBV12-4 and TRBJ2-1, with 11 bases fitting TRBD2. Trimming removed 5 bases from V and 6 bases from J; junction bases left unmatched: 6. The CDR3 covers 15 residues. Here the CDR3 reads CASSVSGRARNEQFF. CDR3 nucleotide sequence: TGTGCCAGCAGTGTTAGCGGGAGGGCCCGCAATGAGCAGTTCTTC.

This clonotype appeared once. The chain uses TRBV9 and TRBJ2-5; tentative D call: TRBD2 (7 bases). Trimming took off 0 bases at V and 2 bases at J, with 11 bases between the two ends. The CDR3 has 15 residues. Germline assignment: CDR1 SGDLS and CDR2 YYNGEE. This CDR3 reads CASSVAAGAQETQYF. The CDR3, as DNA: TGTGCCAGCAGCGTAGCTGCGGGGGCACAAGAGACCCAGTACTTC.

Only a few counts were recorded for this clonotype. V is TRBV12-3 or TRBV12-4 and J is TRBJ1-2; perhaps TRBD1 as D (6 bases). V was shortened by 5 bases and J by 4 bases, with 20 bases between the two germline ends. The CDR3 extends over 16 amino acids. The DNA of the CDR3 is TGTGCCAGCAGTCACCTGTATGGGGGCGCTGGCTATGGCTACACCTTC. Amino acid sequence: CASSHLYGGAGYGYTF.

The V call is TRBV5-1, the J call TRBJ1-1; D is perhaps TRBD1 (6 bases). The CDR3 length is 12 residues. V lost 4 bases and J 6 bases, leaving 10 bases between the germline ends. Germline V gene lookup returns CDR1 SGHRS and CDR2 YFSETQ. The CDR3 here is CASSLDSAEAFF. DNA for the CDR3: TGCGCCAGCAGCCTGGACAGCGCTGAAGCTTTCTTT.

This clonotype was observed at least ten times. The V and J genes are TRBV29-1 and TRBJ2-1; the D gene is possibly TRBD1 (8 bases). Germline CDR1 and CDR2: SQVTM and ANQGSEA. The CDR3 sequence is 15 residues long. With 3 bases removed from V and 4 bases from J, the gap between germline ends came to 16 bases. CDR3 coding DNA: TGCAGCGTTGAGCGGGGGACAGGACCTTACAATGAGCAGTTCTTC. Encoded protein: CSVERGTGPYNEQFF.

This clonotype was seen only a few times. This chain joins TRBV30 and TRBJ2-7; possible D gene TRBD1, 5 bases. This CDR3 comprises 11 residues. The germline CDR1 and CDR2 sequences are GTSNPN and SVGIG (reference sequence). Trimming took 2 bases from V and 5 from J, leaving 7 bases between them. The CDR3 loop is CAWSPTDEQYF. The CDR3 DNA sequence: TGTGCCTGGAGTCCGACAGACGAGCAGTACTTC.

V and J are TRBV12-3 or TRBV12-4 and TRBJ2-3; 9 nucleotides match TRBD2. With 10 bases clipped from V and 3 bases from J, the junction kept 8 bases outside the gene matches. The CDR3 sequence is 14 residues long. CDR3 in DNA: TGTGCCACCGAAGCGGGAGGTATTACAGATACGCAGTATTTT. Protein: CATEAGGITDTQYF.

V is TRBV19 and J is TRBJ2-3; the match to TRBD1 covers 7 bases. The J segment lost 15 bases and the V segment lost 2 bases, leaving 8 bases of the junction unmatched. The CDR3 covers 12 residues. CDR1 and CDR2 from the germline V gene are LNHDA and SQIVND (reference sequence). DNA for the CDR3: TGTGCCAGTAGTATATCGAGGGGGCCAAGATATTTT. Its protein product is CASSISRGPRYF.